This T cell receptor beta chain is drawn from a study of cytomegalovirus exposure and HLA in healthy donors. CDR1 is DFQATT and CDR2 is SNEGSKA in the germline V gene (reference sequence). The CDR3 contains 8 residues. The V end lost 5 bases, the J end lost 8 bases, and 3 bases lay between the germline ends. Primers: 60 Vbeta forward and 13 Jbeta reverse. The table came from immunoSEQ multiplex PCR; TCRdb's copy has only in-frame clones and leaves some out. The sample carries around 150,000 clones, over 65% recorded once. To note about this clone: What it binds is not known.

This cohort consisted of healthy bone marrow donors. Whole-study results and caveats: Data from an earlier analysis indicated that most TCR beta V segments were productive either about 90% or about 30% of the time. The study dropped some indistinguishable V segments, TRBV6-2 and TRBV6-3 among them.

The TCR sequence derives from a man between 35 and 55 years old in good health and CMV-seropositive. Sequenced material: PBMCs. The chain employs TRBV20-1 and TRBJ1-2; D gene unclear. CDR3 DNA: TGCAGTGCTGGCGGCTACACCTTC. Translation gives CSAGGYTF.